Each of the 27 T cell receptor beta chains below was sequenced from the same sample in a study of blood T cell repertoires in COVID-19. TCRdb's table, derived via immunoSEQ multiplex PCR, lists solely in-frame clones and lacks some. The sample consists of 120,000 to 150,000 clones, 70% to 85% of them appearing once. Sequencing was performed on peripheral blood. All receptors derive from a man in his sixties with acute or convalescent COVID-19.

This rearrangement joins TRBV7-9 to TRBJ1-1, with 8 bases that match TRBD1. CDR3 length: 14 residues. The germline V gene encodes CDR1 SEHNR and CDR2 FQNEAQ (reference sequence). J lost 4 bases, V lost 6 bases, and 7 bases had no gene match. CDR3 sequence (DNA): TGTGCCAGCAGGTCCACAGGGGGTCTCACTGAAGCTTTCTTT. This encodes CASRSTGGLTEAFF.

The chain employs TRBV5-6 and TRBJ1-3; D uncertain. Germline V CDR1 and CDR2: SGHDT, YYEEEE. V lost 6 bases to trimming and J lost 0 bases, with 13 bases between them. CDR3 length equals 15 residues. CDR3 protein: CASMRGSRSGNTIYF. In nucleotides, the CDR3 is TGTGCCAGCATGCGGGGTTCCCGCTCTGGAAACACCATATATTTT.

The V call is TRBV18, the J call TRBJ2-5; perhaps TRBD1 as D (5 bases). The CDR3 has 13 amino acids. The V gene's germline CDR1 is KGHSH and CDR2 LQKENI. The V and J ends lost 6 bases and 5 bases respectively, with 13 bases between them. For the CDR3, the DNA is TGTGCCAGCTCTCCGCAGGGAAGGGAGACCCAGTACTTC. Translation: CASSPQGRETQYF.

The V call is TRBV18, the J call TRBJ1-2; TRBD1 matches 9 bases. V shed 4 bases, J shed 6 bases, and the junction held 3 bases outside the gene matches. Per the germline V gene, CDR1 is KGHSH and CDR2 is LQKENI. The CDR3 consists of 13 residues. CDR3 amino acids: CASSQGTGNGYTF. CDR3 nucleotides: TGTGCCAGCTCACAAGGGACAGGGAATGGCTACACCTTC.

The chain couples TRBV19 to TRBJ1-1, with a tentative D call TRBD1 (6 bases). The CDR3 runs to 14 residues. Germline lookup yields CDR1 LNHDA and CDR2 SQIVND (reference sequence). V dropped 7 bases and J dropped 8 bases, with 20 bases sitting between them. DNA for the CDR3: TGTGCCAGTACCCCCCGCCAGGGGAACGTGGAAGCTTTCTTT. Its protein product is CASTPRQGNVEAFF.

The chain has TRBV7-2 and TRBJ2-1; 16 positions agree with TRBD2. The trim removed 4 bases at V and 8 bases at J, leaving 5 bases unmatched. CDR3 length: 16 amino acids. CDR1 SGHTA and CDR2 FQGNSA come from the germline V gene. The CDR3 protein is CASSSGTSGRGDEQFF. The CDR3 coding sequence is TGTGCCAGCAGCTCCGGGACTAGCGGGAGGGGTGATGAGCAGTTCTTC.

The chain joins TRBV28 to TRBJ2-7, with a tentative D call TRBD2 (5 bases). The CDR3 length is 14 residues. Trimming left V 3 bases short and J 2 bases short, with 11 bases between. Germline V lookup: CDR1 MDHEN, CDR2 SYDVKM. The CDR3 loop is CASSFALATYEQYF. The CDR3, as DNA: TGTGCCAGCAGTTTTGCCTTAGCGACCTACGAGCAGTACTTC.

This rearrangement joins TRBV6-2 or TRBV6-3 to TRBJ2-7; 11 positions match TRBD1. Germline trimming cut 2 bases from V and 3 bases from J; bases unmatched to any gene: 6. The CDR3 length is 16 residues. Germline values: CDR1 MNHEY, CDR2 SVGEGT. The CDR3 loop reads CASSYSRDRGDYEQYF. The DNA for the CDR3 is TGTGCCAGCAGTTACAGCCGGGACAGGGGGGACTACGAGCAGTACTTC.

V gene TRBV7-6 combines with J gene TRBJ1-5; TRBD1 matches at 9 bases. Unmatched junction bases numbered 8, after V lost 4 bases and J lost 7 bases. Germline values: CDR1 SGHVS, CDR2 FNYEAQ. CDR3 length: 15 residues. The CDR3 protein is CASSSTGTGTQPQHF. CDR3 in DNA: TGTGCCAGCAGCTCGACCGGGACAGGGACACAGCCCCAGCATTTT.

The J gene is TRBJ2-7, the V gene TRBV19; weak D call: TRBD1 (6 bases). The germline V and J ends were trimmed by 5 bases and 0 bases, with 14 bases remaining between them. CDR3 length: 15 amino acids. Germline CDR1 LNHDA, CDR2 SQIVND (reference sequence). In DNA form, the CDR3 reads TGTGCCAGTAGTGACAACCCCAGGGGCTCCTACGAGCAGTACTTC. It encodes CASSDNPRGSYEQYF.

This clone was recorded many times. This rearrangement joins TRBV27 to TRBJ1-6; tentative D call: TRBD1 (6 bases). The germline V gene has CDR1 MNHEY and CDR2 SMNVEV (reference sequence). CDR3 length equals 14 residues. Deletions cut 7 bases from V and 9 bases from J, with 16 bases between. CDR3 residues: CASTKGTGSSPLHF. CDR3 coding DNA: TGTGCCAGCACCAAAGGTACAGGGAGTTCACCCCTCCACTTT.

The rearrangement links TRBV18 to TRBJ2-1, with TRBD2 matching over 12 bases. CDR1 is KGHSH, CDR2 LQKENI, per germline. V shed 3 bases, J shed 10 bases, and the junction held 7 bases outside the gene matches. The CDR3 extends over 15 amino acids. The CDR3 DNA reads as TGTGCCAGCTCACCCGGGACTAGCGGGCCCGGGGAGCAGTTCTTC. Protein: CASSPGTSGPGEQFF.

The V gene is TRBV4-2, the J gene TRBJ2-1; 10 positions match TRBD2. Germline V CDR1 and CDR2: LGHNA, YNFKEQ. Trimming at V came to 0 bases and at J to 16 bases, leaving 15 bases not matched to a gene. This CDR3 has 16 amino acids. The CDR3 reads CASSQDRTSGANHLFF. In DNA form, the CDR3 reads TGTGCCAGCAGCCAAGATAGGACTAGCGGAGCTAACCACCTCTTCTTC.

This clone was counted between two and nine times. The rearrangement joins TRBV4-3 to TRBJ2-3, with 8 bases matching TRBD2. V dropped 3 bases and J dropped 0; count of bases not matched to a gene: 5. CDR3 length: 16 residues. Germline CDR1 is LGHNA and CDR2 is YSLEER. This CDR3 is CASSHGSSGSTDTQYF. The CDR3 bases are TGCGCCAGCAGCCATGGATCTAGCGGGAGCACAGATACGCAGTATTTT.

V and J are TRBV4-1 and TRBJ2-5, with 12 bases identical to TRBD2. The CDR3 totals 17 residues. V was pared by 2 bases and J by 0 bases, with 4 bases of the junction left unmatched. From germline, CDR1 is MGHRA and CDR2 YSYEKL. The CDR3, as DNA: TGCGCCAGCAGCCAATCGACTAGCGGGGGAAACCAAGAGACCCAGTACTTC. It translates to CASSQSTSGGNQETQYF.

The gene calls are TRBV9 and TRBJ1-2; D might be TRBD1 (5 bases). Between the trimmed V and J ends, which lost 5 bases and 6 bases, there was a span of 11 bases. The CDR3 runs to 12 residues. The germline V gene has CDR1 SGDLS and CDR2 YYNGEE. This CDR3 reads CASSLGGDGYTF. CDR3 sequence (DNA): TGTGCCAGCAGTTTGGGGGGAGATGGCTACACCTTC.

Of note for this clone: Different DNA sequences within this sample yield the same CDR3. The chain carries TRBV28 and TRBJ1-2; no reliable D call. This CDR3 contains 12 residues. V shed 4 bases and J shed 7 bases, with 10 bases lying between them. CDR1 is MDHEN, CDR2 SYDVKM, per germline. DNA of the CDR3: TGTGCCAGCAGTTCTCTAGGCGTTGGCTACACCTTC. It translates to CASSSLGVGYTF.

The chain employs TRBV6-6 and TRBJ1-2, with 7 bases fitting TRBD1. The J segment lost 8 bases and the V segment lost 7 bases, leaving 7 bases of the junction unmatched. This CDR3 is built from 12 residues. Germline V gene data show CDR1 as MNHNY and CDR2 as SVGAGI (reference sequence). The CDR3 DNA reads TGTGCCAGCACCCCGACAGGGAGCGGCTACACCTTC. It translates to CASTPTGSGYTF.

The rearrangement links TRBV30 to TRBJ2-7; no clear D gene. Germline CDR1 reads GTSNPN; CDR2 reads SVGIG (reference sequence). The CDR3 totals 13 residues. V lost 0 bases and J lost 2, with 8 bases in between. The CDR3 nucleotides are TGTGCCTGGAGTGTACAGATCGCCTACGAGCAGTACTTC. Protein: CAWSVQIAYEQYF.

The genes are TRBV25-1 and TRBJ2-3; a possible D gene is TRBD1 (5 bases). The length of the CDR3 is 14 residues. Germline V gene data show CDR1 as MGHDK and CDR2 as SYGVNS. The V end was cut by 4 bases, the J end by 4 bases, with 12 bases between. Written as DNA, the CDR3 is TGTGCCAGCAGTGCCCAGGGTATGGCAGATACGCAGTATTTT. Its protein is CASSAQGMADTQYF.

The chain is built from TRBV28 and TRBJ2-7; the D is unclear. The CDR3 has 14 amino acids. The germline gives CDR1 MDHEN, CDR2 SYDVKM. The V end lost 6 bases, the J end lost 7 bases, and 19 bases lay between the germline ends. CDR3 sequence (DNA): TGTGCCAGCAGCACCGCGACACGCCTGGCGGAGCAGTACTTC. Its translation is CASSTATRLAEQYF.

This chain uses TRBV18 with TRBJ2-5; 12 bases align to TRBD1. The trim removed 6 bases at V and 6 bases at J, leaving 8 bases unmatched. The CDR3 extends over 15 amino acids. Germline lookup yields CDR1 KGHSH and CDR2 LQKENI. The CDR3 coding sequence is TGTGCCAGCTCGGCCACGGGACAGGGGGCCAAGACCCAGTACTTC. It codes for CASSATGQGAKTQYF.

The chain recombines TRBV15 with TRBJ2-1; the match to TRBD1 covers 7 bases. The V segment lost 7 bases and the J segment 2 bases; nucleotides outside the gene matches: 8. This CDR3 has 15 amino acids. CDR1 is LNHNV and CDR2 is YYDKDF in the germline V gene (reference sequence). DNA for the CDR3: TGTGCCACCAACCGGGACAGACCCACCTACAATGAGCAGTTCTTC. This encodes CATNRDRPTYNEQFF.

This sequence joins TRBV7-9 and TRBJ1-1; D gene ambiguous. CDR1 SEHNR and CDR2 FQNEAQ come from the germline V gene (reference sequence). V lost 4 bases and J lost 1, with 7 bases in between. The CDR3 spans 13 residues. CDR3 amino acids: CASSSTQNTEAFF. CDR3 sequence (DNA): TGTGCCAGCAGCTCCACACAGAACACTGAAGCTTTCTTT.

This clone was counted between two and nine times. The chain joins TRBV7-2 to TRBJ1-6, with TRBD1 as a possible D gene (5 bases). The CDR3 loop spans 13 amino acids. Germline V CDR1 and CDR2: SGHTA, FQGNSA. V was shortened by 3 bases and J by 15 bases, with 15 bases between the two germline ends. CDR3 sequence: CASSFVETRDLHF. CDR3 bases: TGTGCCAGCAGCTTCGTAGAAACCAGGGACCTCCACTTT.

The chain uses TRBV12-3 or TRBV12-4 and TRBJ1-1; D call uncertain. V lost 3 bases and J 3 bases, leaving 8 bases between the germline ends. The CDR3 length is 13 residues. CDR3 in amino acids: CASSFLRDTEAFF. Written as DNA, the CDR3 is TGTGCCAGCAGTTTCCTCCGTGACACTGAAGCTTTCTTT.

The chain combines TRBV28 with TRBJ2-5, with 7 bases that match TRBD2. The CDR3 has 13 residues. Germline V gene data show CDR1 as MDHEN and CDR2 as SYDVKM. J was trimmed by 2 bases and V by 9 bases; bases with no gene match: 6. CDR3 in amino acids: CASLAASQETQYF. Written as DNA, the CDR3 is TGTGCCAGTCTAGCGGCCTCTCAAGAGACCCAGTACTTC.